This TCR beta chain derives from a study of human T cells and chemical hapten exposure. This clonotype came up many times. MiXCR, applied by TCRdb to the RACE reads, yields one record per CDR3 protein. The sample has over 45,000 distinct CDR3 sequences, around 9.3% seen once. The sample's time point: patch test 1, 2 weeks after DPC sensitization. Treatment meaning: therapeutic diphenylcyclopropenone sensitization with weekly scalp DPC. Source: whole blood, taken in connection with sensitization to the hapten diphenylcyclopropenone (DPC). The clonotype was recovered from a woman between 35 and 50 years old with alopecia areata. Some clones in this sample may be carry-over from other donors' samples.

CDR3 protein: CASTSWDRMNTEAFF. The CDR3 DNA is TGTGCCAGTACTTCGTGGGACAGAATGAACACTGAAGCTTTCTTT. The gene calls are TRBV28 and TRBJ1-1; 7 positions match TRBD1. The CDR3 length is 15 residues. With V trimmed by 9 bases and J by 0 bases, 10 bases remained unmatched. Per germline, CDR1 MDHEN and CDR2 SYDVKM. The full variable domain, its missing parts supplied by reference TRBV28 and TRBJ1-1, is DVKVTQSSRYLVKRTGEKVFLECVQDMDHENMFWYRQDPGLGLRLIYFSYDVKMKEKGDIPEGYSVSREKKERFSLILESASTNQTSMYLCASTSWDRMNTEAFFGQGTRLTVV.